The 9 T cell receptor beta chains presented below share a single source sample, sequenced in a study of T-cell memory formation after mild COVID-19. TCRdb reanalysed the 5' RACE reads using MiXCR and keeps one entry per CDR3 protein. The sample records roughly 310,000 distinct CDR3 sequences, approximately 15% being singletons. Sequencing was performed on PBMCs or a T cell subset sorted from them (not recorded which). The origin of the receptors is a man between 18 and 29 years old who had mild COVID-19 (a few samples of this study predate the infection). Cell type and time point are not known.

This chain uses TRBV20-1 with TRBJ2-5, with 11 bases identical to TRBD2. With V trimmed by 2 bases and J by 5 bases, 10 bases remained unmatched. CDR1 and CDR2 from the germline V gene are DFQATT and SNEGSKA (reference sequence). The CDR3 covers 16 residues. CDR3 bases: TGCAGTGCTAGACTAGCGGGGGGCGCGGGCGGTGAGACCCAGTACTTC. This gives the protein CSARLAGGAGGETQYF.

This clonotype came up a few times. This chain uses TRBV7-8 with TRBJ2-2; the match to TRBD1 covers 7 bases. Germline CDR1 SGHVS, CDR2 FQNEAQ. The CDR3 is made up of 16 amino acids. Trimming at V came to 5 bases and at J to 1 base, leaving 7 bases not matched to a gene. The DNA for the CDR3 is TGTGCCAGCAGCCGAGCCCGGACAGGGAACACCGGGGAGCTGTTTTTT. The encoded protein is CASSRARTGNTGELFF.

The sample holds many counts of this clonotype. CDR3 DNA sequence: TGTGCCAGCAGCCCGGTTGGGTCTGAGCAGTTCTTC. Its translation: CASSPVGSEQFF. The chain has TRBV4-2 and TRBJ2-1; D not certain. The germline V gene has CDR1 LGHNA and CDR2 YNFKEQ. The CDR3 runs to 12 residues. Trimming stripped 4 bases from V and 9 bases from J, with 10 bases between.

This clonotype was picked up many times. The chain joins TRBV20-1 to TRBJ2-3, with D unclear. Trimming shortened V by 4 bases and J by 0 bases, and 11 bases separated the two germline ends. This CDR3 region has 14 residues. The V gene's germline CDR1 is DFQATT and CDR2 SNEGSKA (reference sequence). CDR3 sequence reads: CSAMASQSTDTQYF. CDR3 in DNA: TGCAGTGCTATGGCCAGCCAGAGCACAGATACGCAGTATTTT.

This clonotype was seen more than once but under ten times. This rearrangement joins TRBV5-1 to TRBJ2-5; D is unclear. This CDR3 is built from 15 residues. The ends were cut back, 1 base at V and 0 bases at J, with 10 bases in the middle. CDR1 SGHRS and CDR2 YFSETQ come from the germline V gene. The CDR3 DNA follows: TGCGCCAGCAGCTTGAAAGGGATTAACCAAGAGACCCAGTACTTC. Its protein is CASSLKGINQETQYF.

The chain combines TRBV4-1 with TRBJ1-6; no firm D call. Trimming stripped 1 base from V and 12 bases from J, with 4 bases between. CDR3 length equals 11 residues. Germline values: CDR1 MGHRA, CDR2 YSYEKL. CDR3 coding DNA: TGCGCCAGCAGCCAAGGCGGACCCCTCCACTTT. It translates to CASSQGGPLHF.

This rearrangement joins TRBV7-9 to TRBJ2-2; 7 bases are a match to TRBD1. Trimming at V came to 4 bases and at J to 1 base, leaving 3 bases not matched to a gene. Germline lookup yields CDR1 SEHNR and CDR2 FQNEAQ (reference sequence). The CDR3 has 15 amino acids. As DNA, the CDR3 is TGTGCCAGCAGCTCCCACAGGGGGAACACCGGGGAGCTGTTTTTT. As protein: CASSSHRGNTGELFF.

This clonotype was recorded a few times. The chain uses TRBV12-3 or TRBV12-4 and TRBJ1-3; D gene uncertain. The CDR3 extends over 16 amino acids. Trimming stripped 7 bases from V and 0 bases from J, with 16 bases between. The CDR3 DNA follows: TGTGCCAGCAAGTTGCACACGGCCAACTCTGGAAACACCATATATTTT. Translating it yields CASKLHTANSGNTIYF.

In its sample, this clonotype was seen a few times. This chain joins TRBV5-1 and TRBJ2-5; TRBD2 matches 7 bases. The germline V gene has CDR1 SGHRS and CDR2 YFSETQ. The V segment lost 2 bases and the J segment 5 bases; nucleotides outside the gene matches: 15. This CDR3 region has 17 residues. In nucleotides, the CDR3 is TGCGCCAGCAGCTTCCAGGGAGGGGCAGGTTATTTGGAGACCCAGTACTTC. Amino acids: CASSFQGGAGYLETQYF.